This T cell receptor beta chain was retrieved from a study of T cells in Graves' hyperthyroidism and ophthalmopathy. The junction had 4 bases not matched to a gene; V was cut back by 0 bases and J by 7 bases. This CDR3 spans 15 amino acids. Germline CDR1 SGHTA, CDR2 FQGNSA. Amplified TCR beta CDR3 regions came from RNA transcripts. TCR CDR3 regions were first amplified by RT-PCR with HTBI primers. TCRdb re-called the multiplex PCR reads with MiXCR, one entry per CDR3 protein. The table records about 130,000 distinct CDR3 sequences, roughly 23% of them present only once. The receptor was isolated from a woman aged 45-65 years with Graves' hyperthyroidism that later progressed to Graves' ophthalmopathy. The chain carries TRBV7-2 and TRBJ2-1; TRBD2 agrees at 9 bases. Sequencing was done on a sample of blood. DNA for the CDR3: TGTGCCAGCAGCTTAGCCGCGGGAGGGGGGAATGAGCAGTTCTTC. As protein: CASSLAAGGGNEQFF.